This is a list of T cell receptor beta chains from one sample in a study of cytomegalovirus exposure and HLA in healthy donors. Repertoires were generated with immunoSEQ multiplex PCR, while TCRdb's copy carries only in-frame clones and drops some. The repertoire has fewer than 180,000 clones, 70% to 80% of them found once; the top ten carry roughly 6%. The sequencing input was PBMCs. Receptors were obtained from a man aged 45-65 years in good health and CMV-seropositive. CDR3s include the opening cysteine and the closing phenylalanine or tryptophan. D genes are given only for firm matches. The listing skips clone size in some rows; elsewhere it reads once, few, many or a size class.

NA,TRBJ2-5,TRBD2,TRBV7-9,TGTGCCAGCAGCCTCGAGCGGGAAGGGCAGTACTTC,CASSLEREGQYF
NA,TRBJ2-5,TRBD1,TRBV28,TGTGCCAGCAGTGTTCAGGGGGCTCAAGAGACCCAGTACTTC,CASSVQGAQETQYF
NA,TRBJ2-7,TRBD2,TRBV5-1,TGCGCCAGCAGCCCTAGCGGGGGGCACAACGAGCAGTACTTC,CASSPSGGHNEQYF
NA,TRBJ2-3,TRBD2,TRBV4-1,TGCGCCAGCAGCCAAGAAGGCCTAGCGGGATATACGCAGTATTTT,CASSQEGLAGYTQYF
NA,TRBJ2-3,TRBD2,TRBV6-1,TGTGCCAGCAGTGAAGTGAATAGCGGGATTAGCACAGATACGCAGTATTTT,CASSEVNSGISTDTQYF
NA,TRBJ2-1,NA,TRBV15,TGTGCCACCAGCAAAGAAAACCAAGCGGAGCCCTACAATGAGCAGTTCTTC,CATSKENQAEPYNEQFF
few,TRBJ2-2,NA,TRBV28,TGTGCCAGCAGTTCCGGTTTCACTATCAACACCGGGGAGCTGTTTTTT,CASSSGFTINTGELFF
NA,TRBJ2-3,TRBD2,TRBV7-2,TGTGCCAGCAGCTTAGGTCGACTAGCTAACACATATACGCAGTATTTT,CASSLGRLANTYTQYF
NA,TRBJ1-5,TRBD1,TRBV6-6,TGTGCCAGCAGTAAAGGGGGCTATCAGCCCCAGCATTTT,CASSKGGYQPQHF
NA,TRBJ2-7,NA,TRBV5-1,TGCGCCAGCAGCTTGGGCCCAGGGACAAGGTACGAGCAGTACTTC,CASSLGPGTRYEQYF
NA,TRBJ2-5,NA,TRBV10-2,TGCGCCAGCGGATTAGCGGGACAGGAGACCCAGTACTTC,CASGLAGQETQYF
NA,TRBJ2-3,NA,TRBV7-9,TGTGCCAGCAGCTTGAGCGGAACAGATACGCAGTATTTT,CASSLSGTDTQYF
few,TRBJ2-5,NA,TRBV15,TGTGCCACCAGCAGAGACAGGGGTACTGTAGAGACCCAGTACTTC,CATSRDRGTVETQYF
NA,TRBJ2-7,NA,TRBV30,TGTGCCGCCCAAACCCAAGCCCAAGGTAGGGGCTACGAGCAGTACTTC,CAAQTQAQGRGYEQYF
NA,TRBJ2-5,TRBD1,TRBV28,TGTGCCAGCAGTGGGAGGACAGGGTTCAACTACTTC,CASSGRTGFNYF
NA,TRBJ2-1,NA,TRBV14,TGTGCCAGCAGCCTATCGACAGTGTGGGGTGGCGCGAATGAGCAGTTCTTC,CASSLSTVWGGANEQFF
once,TRBJ2-1,TRBD2,TRBV28,TGTGCCAGTGAAATAGCGGGACCCTACTACAATGAGCAGTTCTTC,CASEIAGPYYNEQFF
NA,TRBJ1-1,NA,TRBV7-3,TGTGCCAGCAGCTCGGGATTCATGAACACTGAAGCTTTCTTT,CASSSGFMNTEAFF
NA,TRBJ2-7,TRBD2,TRBV9,TGTGCCAGCACCCCCGCCGCTATAGCGGGAGGGCCCTACGAGCAGTACTTC,CASTPAAIAGGPYEQYF
NA,TRBJ2-7,NA,TRBV28,TGTGCCAGCAGTTTAGCCGTTGCGAGGGACACAACCCTATTATACGAGCAGTACTTC,CASSLAVARDTTLLYEQYF
NA,TRBJ2-7,TRBD2,TRBV10-1,TGCGCCAGCAGTTCCGGGAAGACGGCTAGCGGGAACTACGAGCAGTACTTC,CASSSGKTASGNYEQYF
NA,TRBJ2-7,TRBD2,TRBV10-3,TGTGCCATCAGTGAATTTAGCGGGACATACGAGCAGTACTTC,CAISEFSGTYEQYF
once,TRBJ1-1,NA,TRBV27,TGTGCCAGCAGTTCCTGGTTGAGCCCCGGAGCGGAAGCTTTCTTT,CASSSWLSPGAEAFF
NA,TRBJ1-1,TRBD1,TRBV19,TGTGCCAGTAGTCCTTGGGGACAGGGCTTTTACACTGAAGCTTTCTTT,CASSPWGQGFYTEAFF
NA,TRBJ2-1,TRBD2,TRBV2,TGTGCCAGCAGTGAAGAGCGGGAGCGGAATGAGCAGTTCTTC,CASSEERERNEQFF
NA,TRBJ2-1,TRBD1,TRBV5-4,TGTGCCAGCAGCTTCGGGACAGCCTACAATGAGCAGTTCTTC,CASSFGTAYNEQFF
NA,TRBJ2-7,TRBD1,TRBV7-2,TGTGCCAGCAGCTTAGAGGGACAGCCATACTACGAGCAGTACTTC,CASSLEGQPYYEQYF
NA,TRBJ1-6,TRBD1,TRBV6-5,TGTGCCAGCAGTTCCCGGACAGGTTTTACCCTCCACTTT,CASSSRTGFTLHF
NA,TRBJ2-1,TRBD2,TRBV5-4,TGTGCCAGCAGCTCCAACATAGCGGGAGGGGATGAGCAGTTCTTC,CASSSNIAGGDEQFF
NA,TRBJ2-1,TRBD1,TRBV7-3,TGTGCCAGCAGCCATGGACAGGTCAAATTCTTC,CASSHGQVKFF
NA,TRBJ2-1,NA,TRBV6-6,TGTGCCAGCAGTTCGGAGGGTGAGCAGTTCTTC,CASSSEGEQFF
once,TRBJ2-1,NA,TRBV11-2,TGTGCCAGCAGCTTTCAGCCGGGGAGCTCCTACAATGAGCAGTTCTTC,CASSFQPGSSYNEQFF
NA,TRBJ2-7,TRBD2,TRBV13,TGTGCCAGCAGCTTAGGGGGACTAGCGGGTTCCTACGAGCAGTACTTC,CASSLGGLAGSYEQYF
NA,TRBJ2-3,TRBD2,TRBV5-1,TGCGCCAGCAGTCCTGATGGAGCGGGAGGGCCCGGAGATACGCAGTATTTT,CASSPDGAGGPGDTQYF
NA,TRBJ2-4,NA,TRBV11-2,TGTGCCAGTCAAAGGGGGGGGAACATTCAGTACTTC,CASQRGGNIQYF
NA,TRBJ2-2,NA,TRBV9,TGTGCCAGCAGCGTAGCTGGAGGGGCGCAAAACACCGGGGAGCTGTTTTTT,CASSVAGGAQNTGELFF
NA,TRBJ1-1,NA,TRBV10-3,TGTGCCATCAGTGAAAGACAGCCGAACACTGAAGCTTTCTTT,CAISERQPNTEAFF
once,TRBJ2-7,NA,TRBV18,TGTGCCAGCTCACCCCAGTACTACGAGCAGTACTTC,CASSPQYYEQYF
NA,TRBJ1-2,NA,TRBV18,TGTGCCAGCTCACCCGGGACACCCACCACTAACTATGGCTACACCTTC,CASSPGTPTTNYGYTF
NA,TRBJ2-5,NA,TRBV5-6,TGTGCCAGCAGCCGCTGGGCCGGGGTGGAGACCCAGTACTTC,CASSRWAGVETQYF
NA,TRBJ1-1,TRBD1,TRBV11-2,TGTGCCAGCAGCTCGCCGAGGACAGGACTTTTTGAAGCTTTCTTT,CASSSPRTGLFEAFF
NA,TRBJ2-7,TRBD2,TRBV2,TGTGCCAGCAGTGAAGCCTTACTAGCGGGAGGATCCTACGAGCAGTACTTC,CASSEALLAGGSYEQYF
once,TRBJ2-3,NA,TRBV5-1,TGCGCCAGCAGCCCGACCGACACTCTCGATACGCAGTATTTT,CASSPTDTLDTQYF
NA,TRBJ2-5,TRBD2,TRBV7-9,TGTTCCAGCAGCTTGGGACTAGCGGGACCCCAAGAGACCCAGTACTTC,CSSSLGLAGPQETQYF
NA,TRBJ2-1,TRBD2,TRBV11-2,TGTGCCAGCAGCTTTAGCGGGACCTCCTACAATGAGCAGTTCTTC,CASSFSGTSYNEQFF
NA,TRBJ2-1,NA,TRBV6-1,TGTGCCAGCAGTGCCGCAGTTGGTGAGCAGTTCTTC,CASSAAVGEQFF
NA,TRBJ2-7,TRBD2,TRBV6-1,TGTGCCAGCAGTGAAGAGGGGAGCGGGAGCTACGAGCAGTACTTC,CASSEEGSGSYEQYF
NA,TRBJ1-4,NA,TRBV13,TGTGCCAGCAAGCTTAGGTGGAGGACGGGGGTGAAATTAAATGAAAAACTGTTTTTT,CASKLRWRTGVKLNEKLFF
NA,TRBJ2-7,TRBD2,TRBV5-6,TGTGCCAGCAGCTTGGCACTAGCGGAGTGGGGGAAATACGAGCAGTACTTC,CASSLALAEWGKYEQYF
few,TRBJ2-3,TRBD2,TRBV7-2,TGTGCCAGTAAGGTGGCGGGAGGGCCTGAAGATACGCAGTATTTT,CASKVAGGPEDTQYF
NA,TRBJ1-5,NA,TRBV27,TGTGCCAGCAGTCCGATAGGGGCTCGACAGCCCCAGCATTTT,CASSPIGARQPQHF
NA,TRBJ2-6,TRBD1,TRBV28,TGTGCCAGCAGTGTGGGACAGCCATCTGGGGCCAACGTCCTGACTTTC,CASSVGQPSGANVLTF
few,TRBJ2-5,TRBD2,TRBV6-5,TGTGCCAGCAGTTACTCCGGGACTAGCGGGCAAGAGACCCAGTACTTC,CASSYSGTSGQETQYF